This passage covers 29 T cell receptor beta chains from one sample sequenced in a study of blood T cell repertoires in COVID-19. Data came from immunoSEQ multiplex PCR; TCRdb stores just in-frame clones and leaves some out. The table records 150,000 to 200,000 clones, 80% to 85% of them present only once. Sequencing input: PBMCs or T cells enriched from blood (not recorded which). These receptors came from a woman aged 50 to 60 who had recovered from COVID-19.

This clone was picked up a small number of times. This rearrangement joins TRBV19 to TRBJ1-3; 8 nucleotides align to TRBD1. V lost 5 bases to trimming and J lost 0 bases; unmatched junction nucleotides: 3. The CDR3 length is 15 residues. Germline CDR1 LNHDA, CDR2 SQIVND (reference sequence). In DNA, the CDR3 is TGTGCCAGTAGTGACAGGGGAATCTCTGGAAACACCATATATTTT. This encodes CASSDRGISGNTIYF.

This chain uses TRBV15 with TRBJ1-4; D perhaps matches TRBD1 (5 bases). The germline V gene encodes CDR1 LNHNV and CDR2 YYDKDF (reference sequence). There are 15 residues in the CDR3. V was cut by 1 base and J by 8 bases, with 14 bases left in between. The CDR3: CATSRAGLASEKLFF. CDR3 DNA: TGTGCCACCAGCAGAGCGGGACTAGCTTCGGAAAAACTGTTTTTT.

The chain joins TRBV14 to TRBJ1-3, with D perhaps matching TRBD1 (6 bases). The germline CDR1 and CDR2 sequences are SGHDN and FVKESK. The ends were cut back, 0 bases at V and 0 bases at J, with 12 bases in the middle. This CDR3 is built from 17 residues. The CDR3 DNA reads TGTGCCAGCAGCCAAGATTTAGGGGGTAACTCTGGAAACACCATATATTTT. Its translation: CASSQDLGGNSGNTIYF.

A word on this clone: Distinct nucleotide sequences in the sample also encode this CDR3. Written as DNA, the CDR3 is TGTGCCAGCAGTGGCCCGGGACAAATCTATGGCTACACCTTC. Its translation: CASSGPGQIYGYTF. V and J are TRBV28 and TRBJ1-2; TRBD1 might be the D (6 bases). Germline loops: CDR1 MDHEN, CDR2 SYDVKM. V was pared by 5 bases and J by 4 bases, with 14 bases between. The length of the CDR3 is 14 residues.

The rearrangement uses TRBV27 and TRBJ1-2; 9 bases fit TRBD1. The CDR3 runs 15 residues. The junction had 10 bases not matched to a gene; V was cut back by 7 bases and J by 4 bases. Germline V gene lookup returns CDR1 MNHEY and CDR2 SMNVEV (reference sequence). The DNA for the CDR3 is TGTGCCAGCACGCGGACAGGGGCTAAAGGCTATGGCTACACCTTC. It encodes CASTRTGAKGYGYTF.

Written as DNA, the CDR3 is TGCAGCGCACTGGGACAGACCAACACTGAAGCTTTCTTT. This codes for CSALGQTNTEAFF. The V call is TRBV29-1, the J call TRBJ1-1; 7 bases map to TRBD1. This CDR3 has 13 residues. V dropped 7 bases and J dropped 2; count of bases not matched to a gene: 7. The germline V gene has CDR1 SQVTM and CDR2 ANQGSEA.

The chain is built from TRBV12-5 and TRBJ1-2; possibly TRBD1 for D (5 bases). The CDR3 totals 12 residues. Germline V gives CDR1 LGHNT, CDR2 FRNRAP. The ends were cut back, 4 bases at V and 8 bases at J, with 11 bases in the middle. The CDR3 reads CASGSPPGGYTF. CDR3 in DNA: TGTGCTAGTGGTTCCCCACCAGGGGGCTACACCTTC.

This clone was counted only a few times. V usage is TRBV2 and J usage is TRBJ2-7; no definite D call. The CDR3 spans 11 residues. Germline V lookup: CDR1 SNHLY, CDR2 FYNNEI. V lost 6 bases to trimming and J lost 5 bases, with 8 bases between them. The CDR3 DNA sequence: TGTGCCAGCAGCCCTAAAAACGAGCAGTACTTC. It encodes CASSPKNEQYF.

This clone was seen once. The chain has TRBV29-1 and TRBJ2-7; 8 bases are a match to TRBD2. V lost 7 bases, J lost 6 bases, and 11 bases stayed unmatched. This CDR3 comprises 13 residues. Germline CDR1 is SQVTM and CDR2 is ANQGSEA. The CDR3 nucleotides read TGCAGCGCCCGCCGGGACCTAGCGGGCGAGCAGTACTTC. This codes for CSARRDLAGEQYF.

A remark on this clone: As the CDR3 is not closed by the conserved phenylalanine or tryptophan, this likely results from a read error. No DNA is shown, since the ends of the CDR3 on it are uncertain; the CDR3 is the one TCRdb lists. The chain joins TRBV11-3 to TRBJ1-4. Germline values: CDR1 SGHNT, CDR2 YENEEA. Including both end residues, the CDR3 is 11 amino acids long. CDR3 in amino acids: CASSHTLSGGV.

The CDR3 here is CASSSPGLAGFLADTQYF. The DNA of the CDR3 is TGTGCCAGCAGTTCGCCGGGACTAGCGGGATTTTTGGCAGATACGCAGTATTTT. The chain recombines TRBV28 with TRBJ2-3, with TRBD2 matching over 13 bases. J lost 4 bases, V lost 4 bases, and 11 bases had no gene match. The CDR3 loop spans 18 amino acids. Per germline, CDR1 MDHEN and CDR2 SYDVKM.

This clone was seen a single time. CDR3 residues: CASSKQETGELFF. CDR3 DNA: TGTGCCAGTAGTAAACAGGAGACCGGGGAGCTGTTTTTT. The rearrangement uses TRBV19 and TRBJ2-2; the D gene is possibly TRBD1 (5 bases). The germline V and J ends were trimmed by 4 bases and 5 bases, with 8 bases remaining between them. The germline V gene encodes CDR1 LNHDA and CDR2 SQIVND (reference sequence). The CDR3 runs to 13 residues.

In DNA form, the CDR3 reads TGTGCCAGCAGCCTAAATACCGGGGAGCTGTTTTTT. It is translated as CASSLNTGELFF. The V gene is TRBV3-1 (or the pseudogene TRBV3-2), the J gene TRBJ2-2; D is unresolved. This CDR3 comprises 12 residues. The V end was cut by 4 bases, the J end by 5 bases, with 5 bases between. Germline-derived CDR1 and CDR2 are LGHDT and YNNKEL (reference sequence).

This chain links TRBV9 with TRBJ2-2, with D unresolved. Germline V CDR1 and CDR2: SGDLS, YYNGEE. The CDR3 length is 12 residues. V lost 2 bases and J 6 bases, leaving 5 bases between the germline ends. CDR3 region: CASSVLPGELFF. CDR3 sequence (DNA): TGTGCCAGCAGCGTCCTCCCCGGGGAGCTGTTTTTT.

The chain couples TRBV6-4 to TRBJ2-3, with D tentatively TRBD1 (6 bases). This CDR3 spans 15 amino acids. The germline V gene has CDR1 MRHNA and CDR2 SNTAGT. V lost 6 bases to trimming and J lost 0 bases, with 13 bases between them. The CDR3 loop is CASSHGQPSTDTQYF. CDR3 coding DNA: TGTGCCAGCAGCCATGGACAGCCTAGCACAGATACGCAGTATTTT.

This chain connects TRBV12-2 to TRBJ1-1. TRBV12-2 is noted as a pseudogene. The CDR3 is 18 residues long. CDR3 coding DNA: TGTGCAAGTCGCTTAGACTACCCCCCTTTTAGCGCCAACACTGAAGCTTTCTTT. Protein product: CASRLDYPPFSANTEAFF.

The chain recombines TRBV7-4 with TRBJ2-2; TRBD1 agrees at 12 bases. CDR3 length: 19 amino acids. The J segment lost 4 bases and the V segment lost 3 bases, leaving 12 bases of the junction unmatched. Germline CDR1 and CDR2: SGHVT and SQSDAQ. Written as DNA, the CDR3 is TGTGCCAGCAGCTTTGTTTTTTCCGGGACAGGGGGCACCACCGGGGAGCTGTTTTTT. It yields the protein CASSFVFSGTGGTTGELFF.

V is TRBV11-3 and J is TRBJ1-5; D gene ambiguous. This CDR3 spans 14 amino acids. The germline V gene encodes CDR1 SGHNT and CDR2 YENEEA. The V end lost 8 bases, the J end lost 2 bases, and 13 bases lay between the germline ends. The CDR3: CASPFGARNQPQHF. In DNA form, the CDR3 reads TGTGCCAGCCCGTTCGGTGCCCGCAATCAGCCCCAGCATTTT.

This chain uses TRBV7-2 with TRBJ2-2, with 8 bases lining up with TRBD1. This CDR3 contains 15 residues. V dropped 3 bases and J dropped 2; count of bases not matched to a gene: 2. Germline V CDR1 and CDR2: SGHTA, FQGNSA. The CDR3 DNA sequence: TGTGCCAGCAGCTTCGGACAGGGAAACACCGGGGAGCTGTTTTTT. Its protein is CASSFGQGNTGELFF. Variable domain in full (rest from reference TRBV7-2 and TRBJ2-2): GAGVSQSPSNKVTEKGKDVELRCDPISGHTALYWYRQSLGQGLEFLIYFQGNSAPDKSGLPSDRFSAERTGGSVSTLTIQRTQQEDSAVYLCASSFGQGNTGELFFGEGSRLTVL.

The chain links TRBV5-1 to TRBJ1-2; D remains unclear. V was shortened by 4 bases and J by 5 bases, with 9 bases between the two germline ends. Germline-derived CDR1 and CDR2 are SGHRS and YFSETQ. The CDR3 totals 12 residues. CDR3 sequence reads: CASSPSGYGYTF. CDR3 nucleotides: TGCGCCAGCAGCCCATCCGGGTATGGCTACACCTTC.

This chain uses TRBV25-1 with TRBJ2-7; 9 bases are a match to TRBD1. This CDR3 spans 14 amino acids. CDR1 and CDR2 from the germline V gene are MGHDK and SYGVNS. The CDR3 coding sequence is TGTGCTATACTAACCGGGACAGGGTCCCACGAGCAGTACTTC. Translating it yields CAILTGTGSHEQYF.

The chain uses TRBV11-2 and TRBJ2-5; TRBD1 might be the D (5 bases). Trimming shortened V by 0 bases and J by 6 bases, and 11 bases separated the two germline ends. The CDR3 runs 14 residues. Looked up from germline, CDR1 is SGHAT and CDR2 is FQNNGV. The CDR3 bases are TGTGCCAGCAGCTTAGATGGGGCAGGGCAGACCCAGTACTTC. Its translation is CASSLDGAGQTQYF.

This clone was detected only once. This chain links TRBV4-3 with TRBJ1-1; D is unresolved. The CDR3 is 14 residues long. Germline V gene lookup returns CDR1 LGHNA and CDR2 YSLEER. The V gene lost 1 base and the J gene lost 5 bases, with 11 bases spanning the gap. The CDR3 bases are TGCGCCAGCAGCCAAGGTGTCGGAGTAACTGAAGCTTTCTTT. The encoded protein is CASSQGVGVTEAFF.

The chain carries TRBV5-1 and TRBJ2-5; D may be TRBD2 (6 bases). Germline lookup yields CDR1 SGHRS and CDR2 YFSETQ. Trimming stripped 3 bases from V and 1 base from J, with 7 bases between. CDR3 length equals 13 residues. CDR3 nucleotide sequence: TGCGCCAGCAGCTCACTAGCCCAAGAGACCCAGTACTTC. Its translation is CASSSLAQETQYF.

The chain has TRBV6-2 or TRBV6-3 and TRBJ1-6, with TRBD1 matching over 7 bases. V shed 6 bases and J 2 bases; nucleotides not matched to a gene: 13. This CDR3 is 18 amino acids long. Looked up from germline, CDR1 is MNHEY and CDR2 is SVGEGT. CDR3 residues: CASSGSRDSDPYNSPLHF. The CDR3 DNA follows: TGTGCCAGCAGCGGGTCCCGGGACAGTGACCCCTATAATTCACCCCTCCACTTT.

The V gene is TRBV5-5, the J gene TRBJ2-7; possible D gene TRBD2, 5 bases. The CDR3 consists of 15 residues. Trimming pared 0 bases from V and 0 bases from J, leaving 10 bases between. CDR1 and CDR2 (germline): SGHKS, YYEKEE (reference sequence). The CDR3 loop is CASSLEWRASYEQYF. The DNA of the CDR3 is TGTGCCAGCAGCTTGGAATGGCGGGCCTCCTACGAGCAGTACTTC.

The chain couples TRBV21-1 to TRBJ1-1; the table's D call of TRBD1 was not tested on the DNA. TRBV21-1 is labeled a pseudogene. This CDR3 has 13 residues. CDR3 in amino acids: CASSKGDRGEAFF. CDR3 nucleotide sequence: TGTGCCAGCAGCAAAGGAGATAGGGGGGAAGCTTTCTTT.

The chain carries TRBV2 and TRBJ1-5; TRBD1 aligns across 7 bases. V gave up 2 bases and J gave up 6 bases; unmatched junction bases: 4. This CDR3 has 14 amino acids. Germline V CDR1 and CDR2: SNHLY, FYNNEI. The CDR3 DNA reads TGTGCCAGCAGTGAAAGACAGGGCGGTCAGCCCCAGCATTTT. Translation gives CASSERQGGQPQHF.

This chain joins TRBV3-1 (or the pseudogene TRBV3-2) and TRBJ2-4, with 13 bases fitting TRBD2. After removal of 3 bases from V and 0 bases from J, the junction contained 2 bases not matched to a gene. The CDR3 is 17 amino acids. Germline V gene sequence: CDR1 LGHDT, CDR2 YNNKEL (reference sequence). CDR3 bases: TGTGCCAGCAGCCATGGACTAGCGGGAGTAGCCAAAAACATTCAGTACTTC. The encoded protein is CASSHGLAGVAKNIQYF.